This T cell receptor beta chain stems from a study of regulatory T cells in long-lasting Graves disease. Study at large: The study enrolled newly diagnosed Graves' patients on antithyroid drugs under 3 months.

This clonotype was counted many times. What it binds is not known. General study points: Peripheral blood alone, not thyroid tissue, underwent study. Lower TCR diversity characterized persistent Graves' patients relative to newly diagnosed patients.

This CDR3 is 15 amino acids long. The germline V gene encodes CDR1 SGHRS and CDR2 YFSETQ. The ends were cut back, 4 bases at V and 0 bases at J, with 14 bases in the middle. Construction of the TCR beta libraries employed iRepertoire HTBI primers in conjunction with Arm-PCR of CDR3 regions. TCRdb reprocessed the multiplex PCR reads via MiXCR and lists one record per CDR3 protein. In the table there are hundreds of thousands of distinct CDR3 sequences, around 15% of which are singletons. Time point indicated: newly diagnosed GD, antithyroid drugs for less than 3 months. Preparation of the TCR library used RNA extracted from PBMCs. It was American Thyroid Association guidelines that determined Graves' disease diagnosis.

Specimen: peripheral blood mononuclear cells (PBMCs), collected at new diagnosis, from a patient treated with antithyroid drugs. The clonotype originates from a female donor with Graves disease. This chain uses TRBV5-1 with TRBJ2-7, with D possibly TRBD1 on 6 matching bases. CDR3 amino acids: CASSPRPDSSYEQYF. In DNA form, the CDR3 reads TGCGCCAGCAGCCCTCGGCCGGACAGCTCCTACGAGCAGTACTTC.